The rows below give T cell receptor beta chains drawn from one sample of a study of cytomegalovirus exposure and HLA in healthy donors. Assay: immunoSEQ multiplex PCR; the TCRdb copy retains only in-frame clones and omits some. This table holds 100,000 to 150,000 clones, under 90% found once. Sequencing was performed on PBMCs. The source is a woman between 18 and 29 years old in good health and CMV-seronegative. The CDR3 runs from the conserved cysteine through the conserved F or W. Each record gives: V gene, D gene, clone size, J gene, CDR3 DNA, CDR3 protein. A D gene is named only where the DNA matches it firmly. Clone size is shown for a subset of rows, as once, few, many or a class of expanded clone.

>TRBV30|NA|NA|TRBJ2-3
TGTGCCTGGAGTGACGTCTTGGGCCACGATACGCAGTATTTT
CAWSDVLGHDTQYF
>TRBV4-2|TRBD2|NA|TRBJ2-1
TGTGCCAGCAGCCAAGAGGGGGGACTAGCGGGAGACCACAATGAGCAGTTCTTC
CASSQEGGLAGDHNEQFF
>TRBV30|TRBD2|once|TRBJ2-4
TGTGCCTGGAGTGTAGGACTAGCGGGCTTAGCCAAAAACATTCAGTACTTC
CAWSVGLAGLAKNIQYF
>TRBV10-3|TRBD1|NA|TRBJ1-1
TGTGCCATCACAAACGACAGGGAGGCTGAAGCTTTCTTT
CAITNDREAEAFF
>TRBV4-1|NA|NA|TRBJ1-1
TGCGCCAGCAGCCAGAGGGCGGGATTCGGGACTGAAGCTTTCTTT
CASSQRAGFGTEAFF
>TRBV4-1|TRBD2|NA|TRBJ2-2
TGCGCCAGCAGCCAAGTCGGACTAGCCCGAAAGAAGAGGGAGCTGTTTTTT
CASSQVGLARKKRELFF
>TRBV7-9|TRBD2|NA|TRBJ2-2
TGTGCCACCGTCGACACTAGCGGGAGAACCGGGGAGCTGTTTTTT
CATVDTSGRTGELFF
>TRBV14|TRBD2|NA|TRBJ2-7
TGTGCCAGCAGCGCTAGATTAGCGGGAGCTCACGAGCAGTACTTC
CASSARLAGAHEQYF
>TRBV6-1|NA|NA|TRBJ2-5
TGTGCCAGCGGGGAGCGACCACAAGAGACCCAGTACTTC
CASGERPQETQYF
>TRBV4-1|NA|once|TRBJ1-3
TGCGCCAGCAGCCAGGCAAAACAGGTCTCTGGAAACACCATATATTTT
CASSQAKQVSGNTIYF
>TRBV5-4|TRBD2|NA|TRBJ2-1
TGTGCCAGCAGCTTGGAAGGCGGGAGGTACTCCTACAATGAGCAGTTCTTC
CASSLEGGRYSYNEQFF
>TRBV11-3|TRBD2|NA|TRBJ2-1
TGTGCCAGCAGCTTAGATGGATCGACTAGCGGGAGGAATGAGAATGAGCAGTTCTTC
CASSLDGSTSGRNENEQFF
>TRBV27|TRBD1|NA|TRBJ1-1
TGTGCCAGCAGTGAGAACTTCGCAGGGGGCAAGAACACTGAAGCTTTCTTT
CASSENFAGGKNTEAFF
>TRBV5-6|NA|NA|TRBJ2-7
TGTGCCAGCAGCTTGGCCCCCAGAACCTACGAGCAGTACTTC
CASSLAPRTYEQYF
>TRBV27|TRBD1|NA|TRBJ2-7
TGTGCCAGCAGTCCCGGGACAGGCCCCTACGAGCAGTACTTC
CASSPGTGPYEQYF
>TRBV5-6|NA|NA|TRBJ2-1
TGTGCCAGCAGCTTTTTATCGGGAGCCAATGAGCAGTTCTTC
CASSFLSGANEQFF
>TRBV2|NA|NA|TRBJ1-2
TGTGCCAGCAGTGAAGCGGGGCTGGGTGGCTACACCTTC
CASSEAGLGGYTF
>TRBV4-1|NA|NA|TRBJ2-7
TGCGCCAGCAGCCAAGAAAGGCGTAGCGGTGCCTACGAGCAGTACTTC
CASSQERRSGAYEQYF
>TRBV9|NA|NA|TRBJ1-1
TGTGCCAGCAGCGCATCACCGACAGCGTTGAACACTGAAGCTTTCTTT
CASSASPTALNTEAFF
>TRBV4-1|TRBD1|NA|TRBJ2-5
TGCGCCAGCAGCCAAACCACAGGGGGCGCCCGCAGAGAGACCCAGTACTTC
CASSQTTGGARRETQYF
>TRBV7-2|NA|NA|TRBJ2-1
TGTGCCAGCAGCCCGCAGCTAGCTGAGCAGTTCTTC
CASSPQLAEQFF
>TRBV11-3|TRBD1|NA|TRBJ2-7
TGTGCCAGCAGCTACCCCAGGGGGCTAACCGACGAGCAGTACTTC
CASSYPRGLTDEQYF
>TRBV7-8|NA|NA|TRBJ1-3
TGTGCCAGCAGCCGCCGGGACACCTCTGGAAACACCATATATTTT
CASSRRDTSGNTIYF
>TRBV19|TRBD2|NA|TRBJ2-1
TGTGCCAGTAGTATTCGTGCTAGCGGGAGGGCCATTTACAATGAGCAGTTCTTC
CASSIRASGRAIYNEQFF
>TRBV5-6|TRBD1|NA|TRBJ1-5
TGTGCCAGCAGCGTAACAGGGGTTCTCCAGCCCCAGCATTTT
CASSVTGVLQPQHF
>TRBV9|TRBD2|NA|TRBJ2-2
TGTGCCAGCAATACTCTAGCGGTGAACACCGGGGAGCTGTTTTTT
CASNTLAVNTGELFF
>TRBV7-9|TRBD1|NA|TRBJ2-2
TGTGCCAGCAGCTTAGTCCCCGGCGCGGCAGGGGGCGAAACCGGGGAGCTGTTTTTT
CASSLVPGAAGGETGELFF
>TRBV2|TRBD1|NA|TRBJ2-5
TGTGCCAGCAGGCCCCGACAGGGAGCCAGAGAGACCCAGTACTTC
CASRPRQGARETQYF
>TRBV7-2|TRBD1|NA|TRBJ1-2
TGTGCCAGCAGCACCACGACAGGACAGGGGGCTGGCTACACCTTC
CASSTTTGQGAGYTF
>TRBV7-9|TRBD2|NA|TRBJ2-1
TGTGCCAGCAGCTCCCGAAGCGGGAGACTGGTCAATGAGCAGTTCTTC
CASSSRSGRLVNEQFF
>TRBV14|NA|once|TRBJ2-3
TGTGCCAGCAGCCAAGTTTTCACACAGGGTGCAGATACGCAGTATTTT
CASSQVFTQGADTQYF
>TRBV4-1|TRBD2|NA|TRBJ2-7
TGCGCCAGCAGGGCAGCGTCTAGCGGGTACTACGAGCAGTACTTC
CASRAASSGYYEQYF
>TRBV10-2|NA|once|TRBJ2-1
TGCGCCAGCAGTGGACAGGAAGATAATTACAATGAGCAGTTCTTC
CASSGQEDNYNEQFF
>TRBV13|NA|once|TRBJ2-7
TGTGCCAGCAGGCAGGGTGGACATCGGGAGCAGTACTTC
CASRQGGHREQYF
>TRBV19|NA|few|TRBJ2-1
TGTGCCACCGACAGCTACAATGAGCAGTTCTTC
CATDSYNEQFF
>TRBV19|NA|NA|TRBJ2-3
TGTGCCAGTAGTATAACTCGGTATCGCACAGATACGCAGTATTTT
CASSITRYRTDTQYF
>TRBV28|NA|NA|TRBJ2-7
TGTGCCAGCGGAATGGAGGGGACCTACGAGCAGTACTTC
CASGMEGTYEQYF
>TRBV5-1|NA|NA|TRBJ2-3
TGCGCCAGCAATATACTGACAGTCGCCCAACCTCATACGCAGTATTTT
CASNILTVAQPHTQYF
>TRBV7-2|TRBD2|NA|TRBJ2-7
TGTGCCAGCAGCTTTGTGACTAGCGGGAGCTACGAGCAGTACTTC
CASSFVTSGSYEQYF
>TRBV19|TRBD1|NA|TRBJ2-1
TGTGCCAGTAGTTTGGGACAGGGGGTCGACAATGAGCAGTTCTTC
CASSLGQGVDNEQFF
>TRBV4-1|NA|NA|TRBJ2-3
TGCGCCAGCAGCCAAGAGGAACAGGTTTACGATACGCAGTATTTT
CASSQEEQVYDTQYF
>TRBV29-1|TRBD1|NA|TRBJ2-7
TGCAGCGTTGAAGACGGGCAGGGGGTGGACGAGCAGTACTTC
CSVEDGQGVDEQYF
>TRBV11-2|TRBD1|NA|TRBJ2-7
TGTGCCAGCAGCTTCCGGGACAGGGCCTCCTACGAGCAGTACTTC
CASSFRDRASYEQYF
>TRBV29-1|TRBD1|NA|TRBJ1-2
TGCAGCGCTGGGGGCTGGGACAGGTCGGAAGGCTACACCTTC
CSAGGWDRSEGYTF
>TRBV18|TRBD1|NA|TRBJ1-1
TGTGCCAGCTCACCAGACAGGGGCACTGAAGCTTTCTTT
CASSPDRGTEAFF